This T cell receptor beta chain originates from a study of blood T cell repertoires in COVID-19. Study as a whole: Samples came from the United States, Italy and Spain, spanning acute and convalescent COVID-19. Sample material is recorded as cDNA or gDNA derived from T cells, B-cell-depleted T cells, or PBMCs.

Authors' methods: Amplification of reference gene primers provided the estimated nucleated cell counts. Libraries were prepared by immunoSEQ multiplex PCR; TCRdb keeps only in-frame clonotypes and omits some of them. V and J calls plus clone size are reproduced from that table; the DNA served to infer D and trimming. Here the sample spans more than 120,000 clones, about 91% being singletons. The CDR3 sequence is 17 residues long. The germline V gene encodes CDR1 SEHNR and CDR2 FQNEAQ (reference sequence). V gave up 3 bases and J gave up 1 base; unmatched junction bases: 6. This clone was recorded once.

The receptor's source is a human donor in a cohort sampled during active COVID-19. The sequencing sample was made of peripheral blood. The V gene is TRBV7-9, the J gene TRBJ2-5; 12 bases agree with TRBD2. CDR3 in DNA: TGTGCCAGCAGCTTGGCGACTAGCGGGGGAGCCCAAGAGACCCAGTACTTC. Translating it yields CASSLATSGGAQETQYF.